The source of this T cell receptor (beta chain) is a study of blood T cell repertoires in COVID-19. Study-wide background: PBMCs, B-cell-depleted T cells, or T cells provided the cDNA or gDNA that made up the material.

In the authors' methods: Researchers report that nucleated cell counts were estimated from reference gene primer amplification. Measured with immunoSEQ multiplex PCR; TCRdb has only the in-frame clones, and not every one. V and J calls and clone size are copied from that table; D and trimming were computed from the DNA. The sample holds 350,000 to 400,000 clones; 75% to 90% are singletons and the top ten take about 7.1%. This receptor was identified in a woman aged 55 to 70 with COVID-19, enrolled during active disease. Sequences were obtained from peripheral blood.

CDR3 in DNA: TGTGCCAGCAGTGAAAGAGGGGGCAGGGAGCAGTACTTC. It is translated as CASSERGGREQYF. The chain is built from TRBV6-1 and TRBJ2-7; 7 bases map to TRBD1. Per the germline V gene, CDR1 is MNHNS and CDR2 is SASEGT. The CDR3 spans 13 residues. After removal of 2 bases from V and 7 bases from J, the junction contained 5 bases not matched to a gene.